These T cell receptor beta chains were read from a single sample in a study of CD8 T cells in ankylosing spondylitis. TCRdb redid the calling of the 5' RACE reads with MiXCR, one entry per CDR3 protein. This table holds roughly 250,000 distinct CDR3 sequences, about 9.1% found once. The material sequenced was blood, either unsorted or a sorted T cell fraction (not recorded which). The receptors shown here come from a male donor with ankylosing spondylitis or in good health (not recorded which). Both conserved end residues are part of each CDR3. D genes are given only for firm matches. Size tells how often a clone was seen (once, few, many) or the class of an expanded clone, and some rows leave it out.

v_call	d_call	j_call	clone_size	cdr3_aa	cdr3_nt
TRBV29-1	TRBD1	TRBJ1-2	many	CSVPGGQGVHGYTF	TGCAGCGTCCCCGGGGGACAGGGAGTACATGGCTACACCTTC
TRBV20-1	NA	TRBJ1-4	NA	CSASRGSGNEKLFF	TGCAGTGCAAGCCGGGGTTCGGGTAATGAAAAACTGTTTTTT
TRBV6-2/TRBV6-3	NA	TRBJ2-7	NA	CASIGYGVGKYEQYF	TGTGCCAGCATAGGTTACGGAGTCGGAAAATACGAGCAGTACTTC
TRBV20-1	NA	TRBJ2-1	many	CSVPGLYNEQFF	TGCAGTGTTCCAGGTTTGTACAATGAGCAGTTCTTC
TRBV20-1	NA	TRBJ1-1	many	CSANRDRSTEAFF	TGCAGTGCTAACAGGGATAGGAGCACTGAAGCTTTCTTT
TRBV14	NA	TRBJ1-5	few	CASSQGRYGGSNQPQHF	TGTGCCAGCAGCCAAGGTCGGTACGGCGGCAGCAATCAGCCCCAGCATTTT
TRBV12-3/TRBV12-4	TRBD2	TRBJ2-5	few	CASSFRGTAGGPETQYF	TGTGCCAGCAGCTTTCGGGGAACAGCGGGAGGGCCAGAGACCCAGTACTTC
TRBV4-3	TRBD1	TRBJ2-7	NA	CASSDGQGASYEQYF	TGCGCCAGCAGCGACGGACAGGGGGCCTCCTACGAGCAGTACTTC
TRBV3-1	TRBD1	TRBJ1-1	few	CASSPRGTGADRNTEAFF	TGTGCCAGCAGCCCCCGGGGGACAGGGGCGGACCGTAACACTGAAGCTTTCTTT
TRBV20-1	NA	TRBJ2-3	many	CSAPTRPADTQYF	TGCAGTGCTCCGACCCGACCAGCAGATACGCAGTATTTT
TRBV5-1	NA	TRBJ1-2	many	CASSFGGANYGYTF	TGCGCCAGCAGCTTCGGCGGGGCTAACTATGGCTACACCTTC
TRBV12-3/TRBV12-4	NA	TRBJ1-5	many	CASTAEGVGNQPQHF	TGTGCCAGCACTGCGGAGGGGGTCGGCAATCAGCCCCAGCATTTT
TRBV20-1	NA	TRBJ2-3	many	CSAPPPWGTDTQYF	TGCAGTGCCCCCCCCCCGTGGGGCACAGATACGCAGTATTTT
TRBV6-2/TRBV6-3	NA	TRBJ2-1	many	CASRDKLAVPSYNEQFF	TGTGCCAGCAGGGATAAACTAGCTGTACCCTCCTACAATGAGCAGTTCTTC
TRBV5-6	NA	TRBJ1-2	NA	CASSPAGAWGEVYGYTF	TGTGCCAGCAGCCCCGCAGGGGCCTGGGGCGAGGTCTATGGCTACACCTTC
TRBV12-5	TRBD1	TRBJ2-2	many	CASGLPRDRHTGELFF	TGTGCTAGTGGTTTGCCCAGGGACAGGCACACCGGGGAGCTGTTTTTT
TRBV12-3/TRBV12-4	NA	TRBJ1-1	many	CASSVFRGNTEAFF	TGTGCCAGCAGCGTATTCAGGGGTAACACTGAAGCTTTCTTT
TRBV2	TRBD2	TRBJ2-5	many	CASVAGGSQETQYF	TGTGCCAGTGTAGCGGGGGGGAGCCAAGAGACCCAGTACTTC
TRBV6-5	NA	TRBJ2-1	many	CASSYAGLSSYNEQFF	TGTGCCAGCAGTTACGCCGGACTCAGCTCCTACAATGAGCAGTTCTTC
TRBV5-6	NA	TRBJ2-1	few	CASSLHEMGIEQFF	TGTGCCAGCAGCTTGCACGAGATGGGGATTGAGCAGTTCTTC
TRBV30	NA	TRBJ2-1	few	CAWSVLGGGLNEQFF	TGTGCCTGGAGTGTATTGGGGGGGGGCCTCAATGAGCAGTTCTTC
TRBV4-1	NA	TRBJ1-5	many	CASSREPGSPLVDSNQPQHF	TGCGCCAGCAGCCGGGAACCGGGCTCACCCCTCGTTGATAGCAATCAGCCCCAGCATTTT
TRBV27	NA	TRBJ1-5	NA	CASSGGSGVQPQHF	TGTGCCAGCAGTGGTGGGAGCGGGGTTCAGCCCCAGCATTTT
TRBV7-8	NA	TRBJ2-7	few	CASSKEGGRKSYEQYF	TGTGCCAGCAGTAAAGAGGGTGGAAGGAAATCCTACGAGCAGTACTTC
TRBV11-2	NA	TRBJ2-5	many	CASSFGEGQYF	TGTGCCAGCAGCTTCGGAGAAGGCCAGTACTTC
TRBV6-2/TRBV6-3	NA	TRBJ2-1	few	CASTQTDSYNEQFF	TGTGCCAGCACCCAAACGGACTCTTACAATGAGCAGTTCTTC
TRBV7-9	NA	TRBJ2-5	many	CASRFLSSQGGETQYF	TGTGCCAGCAGATTCCTCTCGAGCCAGGGAGGAGAGACCCAGTACTTC
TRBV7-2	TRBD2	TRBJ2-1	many	CASSFPAGVHEQFF	TGTGCCAGCAGCTTCCCAGCGGGAGTCCATGAGCAGTTCTTC
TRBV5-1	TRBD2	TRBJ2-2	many	CASSLLIAGDTRRPNTGELFF	TGCGCCAGCAGCCTCCTTATAGCGGGCGACACCCGACGTCCAAACACCGGGGAGCTGTTTTTT
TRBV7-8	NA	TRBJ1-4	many	CASSLARIPPGQEKLFF	TGTGCCAGCAGCTTAGCCAGGATCCCCCCGGGGCAGGAAAAACTGTTTTTT
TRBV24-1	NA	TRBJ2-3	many	CATSDPLTLSTDTQYF	TGTGCCACCAGTGACCCTCTGACACTTAGCACAGATACGCAGTATTTT
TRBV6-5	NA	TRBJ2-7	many	CASSYSSVRQNEQYF	TGTGCCAGCAGTTACTCGAGTGTTCGCCAAAACGAGCAGTACTTC
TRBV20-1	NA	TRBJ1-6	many	CSARQSPYSPLHF	TGCAGTGCTAGACAGAGTCCCTATTCACCCCTCCACTTT